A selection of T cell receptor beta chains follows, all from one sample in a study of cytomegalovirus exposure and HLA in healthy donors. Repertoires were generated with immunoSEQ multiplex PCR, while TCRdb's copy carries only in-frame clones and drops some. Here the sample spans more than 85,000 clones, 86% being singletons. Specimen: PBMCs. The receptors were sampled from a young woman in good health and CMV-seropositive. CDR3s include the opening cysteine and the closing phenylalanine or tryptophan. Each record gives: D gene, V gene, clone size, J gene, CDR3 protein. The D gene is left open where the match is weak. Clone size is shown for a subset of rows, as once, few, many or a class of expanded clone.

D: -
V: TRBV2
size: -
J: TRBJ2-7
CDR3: CASSDGPGQYF

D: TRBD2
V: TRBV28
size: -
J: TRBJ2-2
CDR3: CASSPLGLAGNTGELFF

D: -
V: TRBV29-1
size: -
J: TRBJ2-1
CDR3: CSVSGATSYNEQFF

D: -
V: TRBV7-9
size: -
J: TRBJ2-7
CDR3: CASCPTGTYEQYF

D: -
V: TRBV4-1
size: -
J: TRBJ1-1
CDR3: CASRATGQAFF

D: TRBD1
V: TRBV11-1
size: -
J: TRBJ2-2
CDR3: CASSFPTGRNTGELFF

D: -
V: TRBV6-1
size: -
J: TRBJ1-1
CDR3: CASSEIGGRTEAFF

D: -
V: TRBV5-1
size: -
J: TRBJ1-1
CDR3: CASSLGGGTEAFF

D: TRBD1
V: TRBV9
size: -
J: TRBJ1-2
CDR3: CASRGTGGGYTF

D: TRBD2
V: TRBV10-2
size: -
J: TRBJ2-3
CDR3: CASSGGLAGGKGSTDTQYF

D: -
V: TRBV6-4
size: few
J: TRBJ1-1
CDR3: CASSREGDRVNTEAFF

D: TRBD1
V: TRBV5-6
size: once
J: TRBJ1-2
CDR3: CASRTGVRYGYTF

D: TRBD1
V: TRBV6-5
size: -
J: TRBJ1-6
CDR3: CASKPTGQGGSPLHF

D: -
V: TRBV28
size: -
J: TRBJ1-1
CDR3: CASRPPRRGAEAFF

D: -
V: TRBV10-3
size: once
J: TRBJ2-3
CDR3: CAIMPRLTDTQYF

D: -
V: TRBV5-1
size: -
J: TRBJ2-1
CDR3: CASSFERRYNEQFF

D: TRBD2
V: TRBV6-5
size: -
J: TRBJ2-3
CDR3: CASRERGGGTDTQYF

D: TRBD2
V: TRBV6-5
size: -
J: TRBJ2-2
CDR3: CATSFRGGWSGELFF

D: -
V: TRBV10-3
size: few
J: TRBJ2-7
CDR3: CATRQDYLYEQYF

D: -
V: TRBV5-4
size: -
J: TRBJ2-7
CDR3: CASSAPSGPLREQYF

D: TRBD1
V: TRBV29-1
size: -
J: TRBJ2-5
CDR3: CSASDRGSQETQYF

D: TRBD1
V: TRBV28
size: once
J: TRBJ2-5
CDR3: CASSSPGGTQYF

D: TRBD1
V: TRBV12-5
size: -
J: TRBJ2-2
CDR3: CASPGTGDTGELFF

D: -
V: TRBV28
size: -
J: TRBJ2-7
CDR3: CASSGQAGGLYEQYF

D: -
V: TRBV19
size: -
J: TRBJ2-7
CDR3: CASSITLLPIYEQYF

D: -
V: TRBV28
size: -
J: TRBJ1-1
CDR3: CAGRRGATDTEAFF

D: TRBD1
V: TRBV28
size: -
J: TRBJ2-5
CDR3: CASSSPGTVVETQYF

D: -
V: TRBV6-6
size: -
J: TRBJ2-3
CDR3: CASSYGQGLTDTQYF

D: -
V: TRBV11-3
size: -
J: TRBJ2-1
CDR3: CASSLSGDGNEQFF

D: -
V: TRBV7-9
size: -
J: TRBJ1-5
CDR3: CASSPGKADSNQPQHF

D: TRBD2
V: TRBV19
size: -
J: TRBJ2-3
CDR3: CASSKAGDTDTQYF

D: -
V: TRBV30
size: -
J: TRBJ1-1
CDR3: CAWRWANTEAFF

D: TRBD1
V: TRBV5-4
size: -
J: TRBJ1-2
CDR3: CASSGRQGNYGYTF

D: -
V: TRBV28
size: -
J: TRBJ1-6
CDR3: CASSLSMSSYNSPLHF

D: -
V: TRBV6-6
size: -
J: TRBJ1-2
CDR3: CASSYAAVLDYGYTF

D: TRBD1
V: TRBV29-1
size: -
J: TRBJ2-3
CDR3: CSVLGDRGLVTDTQYF

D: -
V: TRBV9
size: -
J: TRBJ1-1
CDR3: CASSVDPGGMNTEAFF

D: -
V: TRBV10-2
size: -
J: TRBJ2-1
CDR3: CASSSDRYNEQFF

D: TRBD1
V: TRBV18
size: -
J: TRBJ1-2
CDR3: CASSPLTGGKIMEGYTF

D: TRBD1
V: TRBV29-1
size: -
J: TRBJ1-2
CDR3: CSVEDPGTGLGFHF

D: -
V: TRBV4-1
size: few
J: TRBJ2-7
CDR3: CASSQQPRFAQGGEQYF

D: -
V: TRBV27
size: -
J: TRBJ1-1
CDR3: CASSLNGRGRRNTEAFF

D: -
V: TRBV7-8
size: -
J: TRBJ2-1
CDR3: CASSLRPGDGEQFF

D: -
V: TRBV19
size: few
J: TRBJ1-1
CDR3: CASTPPGLEAFF

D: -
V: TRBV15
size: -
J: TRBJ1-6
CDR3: CACGSYNSPLHF